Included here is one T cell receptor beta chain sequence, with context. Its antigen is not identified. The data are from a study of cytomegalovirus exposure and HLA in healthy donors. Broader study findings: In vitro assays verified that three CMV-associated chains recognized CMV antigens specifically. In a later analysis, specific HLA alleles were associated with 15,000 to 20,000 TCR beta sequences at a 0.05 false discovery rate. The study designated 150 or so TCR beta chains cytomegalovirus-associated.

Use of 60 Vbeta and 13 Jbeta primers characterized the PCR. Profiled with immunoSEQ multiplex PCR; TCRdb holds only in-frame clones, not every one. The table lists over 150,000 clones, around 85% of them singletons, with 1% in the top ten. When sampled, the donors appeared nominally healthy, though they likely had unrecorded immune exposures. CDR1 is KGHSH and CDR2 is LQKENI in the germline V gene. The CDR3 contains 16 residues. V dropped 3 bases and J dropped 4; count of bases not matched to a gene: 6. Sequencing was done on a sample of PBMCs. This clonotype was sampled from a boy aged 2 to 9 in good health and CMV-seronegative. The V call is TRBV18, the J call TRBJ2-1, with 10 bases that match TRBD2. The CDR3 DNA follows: TGTGCCAGCTCACCCCCCGGGACTAGCGATTACAATGAGCAGTTCTTC. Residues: CASSPPGTSDYNEQFF.